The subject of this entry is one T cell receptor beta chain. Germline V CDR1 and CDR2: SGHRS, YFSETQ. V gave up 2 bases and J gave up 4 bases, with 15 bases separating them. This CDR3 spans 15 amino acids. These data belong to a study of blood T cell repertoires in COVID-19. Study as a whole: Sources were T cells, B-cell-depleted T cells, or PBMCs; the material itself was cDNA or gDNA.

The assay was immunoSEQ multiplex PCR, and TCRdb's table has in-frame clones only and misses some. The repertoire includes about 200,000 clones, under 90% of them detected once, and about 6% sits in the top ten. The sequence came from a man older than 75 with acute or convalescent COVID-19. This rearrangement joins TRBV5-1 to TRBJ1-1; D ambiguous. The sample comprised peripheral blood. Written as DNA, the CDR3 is TGCGCCAGCAGCTTCGAATTATTAGTCTCCACTGAAGCTTTCTTT. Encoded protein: CASSFELLVSTEAFF.